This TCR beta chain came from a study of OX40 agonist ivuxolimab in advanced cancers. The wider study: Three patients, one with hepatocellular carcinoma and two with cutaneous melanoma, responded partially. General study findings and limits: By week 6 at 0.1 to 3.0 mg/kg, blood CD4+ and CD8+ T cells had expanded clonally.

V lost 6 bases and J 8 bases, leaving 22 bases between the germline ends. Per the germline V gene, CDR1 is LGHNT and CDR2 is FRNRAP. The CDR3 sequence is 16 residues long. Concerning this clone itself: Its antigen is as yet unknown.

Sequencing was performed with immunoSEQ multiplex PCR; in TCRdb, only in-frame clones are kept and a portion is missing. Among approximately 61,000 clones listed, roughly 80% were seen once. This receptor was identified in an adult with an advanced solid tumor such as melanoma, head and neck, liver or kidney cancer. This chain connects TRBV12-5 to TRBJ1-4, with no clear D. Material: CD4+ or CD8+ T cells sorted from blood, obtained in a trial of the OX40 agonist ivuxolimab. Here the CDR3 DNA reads TGTGCTAGTGGCTCAACACTTAGGGTAGGCATCGAAAAACTGTTTTTT. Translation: CASGSTLRVGIEKLFF. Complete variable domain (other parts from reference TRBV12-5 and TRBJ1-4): DARVTQTPRHKVTEMGQEVTMRCQPILGHNTVFWYRQTMMQGLELLAYFRNRAPLDDSGMPKDRFSAEMPDATLATLKIQPSEPRDSAVYFCASGSTLRVGIEKLFFGSGTQLSVL.